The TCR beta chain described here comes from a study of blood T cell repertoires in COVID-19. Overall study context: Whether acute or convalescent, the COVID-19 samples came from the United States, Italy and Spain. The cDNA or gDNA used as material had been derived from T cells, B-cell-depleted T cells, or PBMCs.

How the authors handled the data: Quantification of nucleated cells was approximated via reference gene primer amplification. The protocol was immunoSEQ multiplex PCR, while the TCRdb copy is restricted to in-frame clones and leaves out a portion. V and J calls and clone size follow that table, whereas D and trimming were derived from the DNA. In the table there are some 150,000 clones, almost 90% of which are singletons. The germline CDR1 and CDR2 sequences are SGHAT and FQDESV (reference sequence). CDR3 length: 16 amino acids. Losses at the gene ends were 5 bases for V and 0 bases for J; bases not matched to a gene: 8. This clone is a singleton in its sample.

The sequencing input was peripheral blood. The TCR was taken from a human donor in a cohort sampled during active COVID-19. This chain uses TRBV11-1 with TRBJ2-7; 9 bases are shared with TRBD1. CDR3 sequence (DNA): TGTGCCAGCAGCCTACAGGGGGCCTCCCTCTCCTACGAGCAGTACTTC. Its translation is CASSLQGASLSYEQYF.